This T cell receptor beta chain appears in the sequencing data of a study of identical twins. Via MiXCR, TCRdb re-called the 5' RACE reads, giving one row per CDR3 protein. The repertoire holds around 1.7 million distinct CDR3 sequences, more than 30% seen once, with about 0.3% in the top ten. Germline assignment: CDR1 LNHNV and CDR2 YYDKDF (reference sequence). This CDR3 contains 15 residues. Points from the study as a whole: An excess of low generation probability was shown by twin-shared out-of-frame alpha sequences.

For this clonotype: Its antigen is unidentified. A read error may produce the germline difference seen at one junction end.

The sequencing sample was made of cord blood. This sequence originates from a newborn girl in good health. This chain joins TRBV15 and TRBJ1-5; D not certain. Here the CDR3 reads CAASRDQVDSQPQHF. In nucleotides, the CDR3 is TGTGCCGCCAGCAGAGACCAGGTTGATAGCCAGCCCCAGCATTTT.